This record concerns one T cell receptor (beta chain) sequence. Its antigen is still unknown. This record belongs to a study of cytomegalovirus exposure and HLA in healthy donors. Overall study findings and caveats: Available immune exposure information was restricted to CMV serostatus only. Sequencing artifact likely explains a cluster of highly shared sequence variants.

The germline CDR1 and CDR2 sequences are SEHNR and FQNEAQ (reference sequence). The ends lost 5 bases at V and 5 bases at J; junction bases unmatched: 6. The CDR3 consists of 14 residues. The PCR employed 60 Vbeta primers together with 13 Jbeta primers. Assay: immunoSEQ multiplex PCR; the TCRdb copy retains only in-frame clones and omits some. The profile shows roughly 100,000 clones, around 80% of them singletons. The sequencing input was PBMCs. This clonotype originated in a woman between 35 and 50 years old in good health and CMV-seronegative. J is TRBJ2-5 and V is TRBV7-9, with TRBD1 matching 9 bases. The CDR3 nucleotides read TGTGCCAGCAGCCCCACAGGGGGCGAGGAGACCCAGTACTTC. This sequence encodes CASSPTGGEETQYF.